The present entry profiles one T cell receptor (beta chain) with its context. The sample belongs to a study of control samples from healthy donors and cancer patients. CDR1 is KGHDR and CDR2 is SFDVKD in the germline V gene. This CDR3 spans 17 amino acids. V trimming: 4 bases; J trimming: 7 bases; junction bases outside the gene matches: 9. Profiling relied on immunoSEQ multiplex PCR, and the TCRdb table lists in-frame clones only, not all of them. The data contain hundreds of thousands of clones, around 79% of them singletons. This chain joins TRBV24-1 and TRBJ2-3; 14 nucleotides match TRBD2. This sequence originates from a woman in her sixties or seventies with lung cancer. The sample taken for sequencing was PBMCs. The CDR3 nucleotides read TGTGCCACCAGTGAGGGACTAGCGGGAGTAGGTTTAAATACGCAGTATTTT. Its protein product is CATSEGLAGVGLNTQYF.